Listed here is a single T cell receptor beta chain. Antigen unknown. A much more abundant neighbour one base away suggests this may be a read error. This sample is part of a study of tumor and adjacent non-tumor tissue in lung cancer. About the study: Stage I to III disease affected about ten men and roughly five women aged roughly 31 to 85.

TCRbeta libraries were built with three rounds of nested PCR, modified from ARM-PCR. Via MiXCR, TCRdb re-called the multiplex PCR reads, giving one row per CDR3 protein. The data show about 80,000 distinct CDR3 sequences, around 77% seen once. The CDR3 consists of 13 residues. CDR1 is SEHNR and CDR2 is FQNEAQ in the germline V gene (reference sequence). This sample's RNA came from whole unsorted tissue. Between August and November 2014, newly diagnosed, chemotherapy-naive lung cancer patients underwent thoracic surgery in China. General study results and limits: Significantly higher TCR diversity was found in tumor than normal lung. Tumor TCR diversity, when higher, was linked to shorter survival.

This TCR came from a middle-aged woman with non-small cell lung cancer. The genes are TRBV7-9 and TRBJ1-4, with D uncertain. The sequenced sample was lung tumor tissue. CDR3 sequence reads: CTSSSRQDEKLFF. The CDR3 DNA reads TGTACCAGCAGCTCCCGGCAGGACGAAAAACTGTTTTTT.